One and the same sample provided the 16 T cell receptor beta chains below, sequenced in a study of CXCR3 chemokines and chemotherapy response in bladder cancer. TCRdb itself ran the PCR reads through MiXCR, one entry per CDR3 protein. This sample yields more than 7,000 distinct CDR3 sequences, of which around 12% are seen a single time; about 15% belongs to the top ten. Sample acquisition took place from a patient whose treatment included neoadjuvant chemotherapy. The receptors here all came from a human donor with bladder cancer that responded to neoadjuvant chemotherapy.

About this clonotype: A read error likely explains this, since a far larger clone differs by one base. V is TRBV19 and J is TRBJ2-1; unclear D gene. The J call may be mistaken, given a closer DNA end match to TRBJ1-2. There are 14 residues in the CDR3. Germline V gene sequence: CDR1 LNHDA, CDR2 SQIVND (reference sequence). CDR3 sequence: CASSIDLLTHSYTF. CDR3 coding DNA: TGTGCCAGTAGTATTGACCTACTCACCCATAGCTACACCTTC.

This clonotype was counted at least ten times. The chain is built from TRBV12-3 or TRBV12-4 and TRBJ2-5, with 9 bases lining up with TRBD2. The V and J ends lost 6 bases and 2 bases, in that order; junction bases with no gene match: 7. The CDR3 is 15 residues long. The CDR3 DNA is TGTGCCAGCAGAGTCCTGGCGGGGGGGCAAGAGACCCAGTACTTC. Translated, it gives CASRVLAGGQETQYF.

This clonotype was picked up a small number of times. This chain uses TRBV11-2 with TRBJ1-1; 8 bases map to TRBD1. The trim removed 2 bases at V and 7 bases at J, leaving 6 bases unmatched. CDR3 length: 14 amino acids. CDR1 is SGHAT, CDR2 FQNNGV, per germline. As DNA, the CDR3 is TGTGCCAGCAGCTTATCCCGGACAGGGTTTGAAGCTTTCTTT. Translated: CASSLSRTGFEAFF.

This clonotype has ten or more counts. The chain combines TRBV27 with TRBJ2-5; weak D call: TRBD2 (6 bases). This CDR3 has 17 amino acids. Looked up from germline, CDR1 is MNHEY and CDR2 is SMNVEV (reference sequence). V was pared by 0 bases and J by 2 bases, with 16 bases between. The CDR3 spells CASSLSSWARGQETQYF. The CDR3 nucleotides read TGTGCCAGCAGTTTATCATCATGGGCCCGGGGGCAAGAGACCCAGTACTTC.

The rearrangement joins TRBV18 to TRBJ1-2; a possible D gene is TRBD1 (6 bases). The CDR3 totals 13 residues. The germline V gene has CDR1 KGHSH and CDR2 LQKENI. V gave up 6 bases and J gave up 4 bases, with 12 bases separating them. The CDR3 coding sequence is TGTGCCAGCTCCCGGACAGAATCCTATGGCTACACCTTC. Protein sequence: CASSRTESYGYTF.

This clonotype came up many times. This chain uses TRBV27 with TRBJ2-7; 7 bases agree with TRBD2. CDR3 length: 13 residues. The germline gives CDR1 MNHEY, CDR2 SMNVEV (reference sequence). The J segment lost 5 bases and the V segment lost 8 bases, leaving 9 bases of the junction unmatched. CDR3 DNA sequence: TGTGCCAGCCGCCCCTTGGGAGGGAACGAGCAGTACTTC. Encoded protein: CASRPLGGNEQYF.

The chain carries TRBV27 and TRBJ1-5, with 7 positions matching TRBD1. The germline V gene has CDR1 MNHEY and CDR2 SMNVEV (reference sequence). The junction had 7 bases not matched to a gene; V was cut back by 4 bases and J by 7 bases. The CDR3 extends over 14 amino acids. The CDR3: CASSWQGVSQPQHF. The DNA of the CDR3 is TGTGCCAGCAGTTGGCAGGGGGTCTCACAGCCCCAGCATTTT.

This clonotype was detected many times. The chain couples TRBV11-1 to TRBJ1-1; TRBD1 aligns across 11 bases. The V gene's germline CDR1 is SGHAT and CDR2 FQDESV (reference sequence). V lost 2 bases, J lost 5 bases, and 7 bases stayed unmatched. This CDR3 comprises 16 residues. The CDR3 loop is CASSLILGTGGTEAFF. The CDR3 bases are TGTGCCAGCAGCTTAATTCTCGGGACAGGGGGGACTGAAGCTTTCTTT.

This clonotype was seen many times. The chain carries TRBV5-4 and TRBJ1-2; 12 nucleotides line up with TRBD1. Germline-derived CDR1 and CDR2 are SGHNT and YYREEE (reference sequence). V shed 4 bases, J shed 8 bases, and the junction held 6 bases outside the gene matches. The CDR3 contains 14 residues. For the CDR3, the DNA is TGTGCCAGCAGCCAAACGGGACAGGGGGCCGGCTACACCTTC. It translates to CASSQTGQGAGYTF.

This clonotype was detected a few times. The V gene is TRBV12-3 or TRBV12-4, the J gene TRBJ2-7, with unresolved D. CDR3 length equals 13 residues. V was shortened by 3 bases and J by 6 bases, with 12 bases between the two germline ends. CDR3 region: CASSFAGDFEQYF. For the CDR3, the DNA is TGTGCCAGCAGTTTTGCTGGAGATTTCGAGCAGTACTTC.

The gene calls are TRBV4-1 and TRBJ1-5; TRBD1 agrees at 7 bases. The V gene's germline CDR1 is MGHRA and CDR2 YSYEKL. The CDR3 covers 14 residues. J was trimmed by 7 bases and V by 4 bases; bases with no gene match: 7. The CDR3: CASSRDRAGQPQHF. DNA of the CDR3: TGCGCCAGCAGCCGAGACAGGGCAGGACAGCCCCAGCATTTT.

This clonotype is deemed medium-sized (0.01 to 0.1%). V and J are TRBV29-1 and TRBJ2-3; TRBD2 matches 10 bases. This CDR3 spans 13 amino acids. Germline V gene data show CDR1 as SQVTM and CDR2 as ANQGSEA. V trimming: 5 bases; J trimming: 2 bases; junction bases outside the gene matches: 1. In DNA, the CDR3 is TGCAGCGTTACTAGCGGGGCCACAGATACGCAGTATTTT. Protein sequence: CSVTSGATDTQYF.

The rearrangement joins TRBV25-1 to TRBJ2-2; 9 positions agree with TRBD2. In germline, CDR1 is MGHDK, CDR2 SYGVNS. J lost 2 bases, V lost 1 base, and 14 bases had no gene match. This CDR3 has 20 residues. The CDR3 bases are TGTGCCAGCAGTGAATGGATAGCGGGGGCCTCGCTGGTCAACACCGGGGAGCTGTTTTTT. It encodes CASSEWIAGASLVNTGELFF.

This clonotype was detected ten times or more. The chain combines TRBV19 with TRBJ1-5; tentatively, D is TRBD1 (6 bases). The germline CDR1 and CDR2 sequences are LNHDA and SQIVND (reference sequence). The CDR3 contains 16 residues. The V end was cut by 4 bases, the J end by 0 bases, with 13 bases between. The CDR3 DNA sequence: TGTGCCAGTAGTACATGGACAGACTATAGCAATCAGCCCCAGCATTTT. It yields the protein CASSTWTDYSNQPQHF.

The chain employs TRBV20-1 and TRBJ1-4, with a possible D match to TRBD1 (5 bases). V lost 0 bases and J lost 5, with 13 bases in between. The germline V gene encodes CDR1 DFQATT and CDR2 SNEGSKA (reference sequence). The CDR3 totals 15 residues. CDR3 loop: CSARDRGLSNEKLFF. The CDR3 DNA reads TGCAGTGCTAGAGATAGGGGACTGTCGAATGAAAAACTGTTTTTT.

This clonotype was seen many times. The chain uses TRBV30 and TRBJ2-7; D not resolved. The CDR3 extends over 13 amino acids. Germline CDR1 GTSNPN, CDR2 SVGIG (reference sequence). Between the trimmed V and J ends, which lost 3 bases and 2 bases, there was a span of 11 bases. CDR3 loop: CAWSKTGAYEQYF. CDR3 nucleotides: TGTGCCTGGAGCAAAACTGGGGCCTACGAGCAGTACTTC.